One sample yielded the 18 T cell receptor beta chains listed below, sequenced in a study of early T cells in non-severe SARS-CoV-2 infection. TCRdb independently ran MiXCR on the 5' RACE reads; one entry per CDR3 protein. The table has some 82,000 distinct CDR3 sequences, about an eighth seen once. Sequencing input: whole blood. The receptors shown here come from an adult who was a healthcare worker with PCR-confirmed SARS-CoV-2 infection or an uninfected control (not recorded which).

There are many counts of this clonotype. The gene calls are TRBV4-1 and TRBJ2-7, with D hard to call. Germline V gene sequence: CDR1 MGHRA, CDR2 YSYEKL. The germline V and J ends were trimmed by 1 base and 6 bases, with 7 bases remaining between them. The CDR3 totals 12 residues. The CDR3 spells CASSQASGEQYF. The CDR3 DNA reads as TGCGCCAGCAGCCAAGCTTCGGGCGAGCAGTACTTC.

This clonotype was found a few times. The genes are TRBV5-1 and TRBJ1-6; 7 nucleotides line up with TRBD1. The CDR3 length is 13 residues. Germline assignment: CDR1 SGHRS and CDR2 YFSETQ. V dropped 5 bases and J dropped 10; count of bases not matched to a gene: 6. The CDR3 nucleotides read TGCGCCAGCAGGGCCACAGGGGAATCACCCCTCCACTTT. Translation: CASRATGESPLHF.

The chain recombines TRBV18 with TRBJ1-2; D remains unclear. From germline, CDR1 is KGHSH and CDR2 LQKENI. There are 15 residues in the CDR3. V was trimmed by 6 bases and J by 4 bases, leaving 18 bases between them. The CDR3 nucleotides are TGTGCCAGCTCTCCGGCCGAGAAGTCCGGCTATGGCTACACCTTC. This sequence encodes CASSPAEKSGYGYTF.

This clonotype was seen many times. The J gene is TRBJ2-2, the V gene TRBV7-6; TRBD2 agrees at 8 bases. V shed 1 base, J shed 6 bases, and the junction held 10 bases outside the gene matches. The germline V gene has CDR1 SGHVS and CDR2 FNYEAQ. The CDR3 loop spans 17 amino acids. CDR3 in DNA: TGTGCCAGCAGCTTAGTCCTGAGCGGGAGTGCTCCCGGGGAGCTGTTTTTT. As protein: CASSLVLSGSAPGELFF.

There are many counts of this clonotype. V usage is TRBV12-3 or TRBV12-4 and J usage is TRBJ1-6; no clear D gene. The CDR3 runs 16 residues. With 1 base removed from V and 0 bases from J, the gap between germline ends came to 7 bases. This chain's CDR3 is CASSLGGSSYNSPLHF. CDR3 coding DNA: TGTGCCAGCAGTTTAGGAGGGAGCTCCTATAATTCACCCCTCCACTTT.

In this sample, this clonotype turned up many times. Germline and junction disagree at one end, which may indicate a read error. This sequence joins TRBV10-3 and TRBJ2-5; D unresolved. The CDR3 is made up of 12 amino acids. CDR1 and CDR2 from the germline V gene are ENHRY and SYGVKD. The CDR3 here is CAISESGETQYF. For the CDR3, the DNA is TGTGCCATTAGTGAGTCTGGGGAGACCCAGTACTTC.

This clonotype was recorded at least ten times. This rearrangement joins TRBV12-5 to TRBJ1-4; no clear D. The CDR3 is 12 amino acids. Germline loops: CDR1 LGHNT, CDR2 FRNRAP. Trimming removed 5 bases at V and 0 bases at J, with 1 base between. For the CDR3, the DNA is TGTGCTAGTGGTCCAACTAATGAAAAACTGTTTTTT. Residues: CASGPTNEKLFF.

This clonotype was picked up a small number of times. This chain's CDR3 is CASSLWGSGNTIYF. The CDR3 DNA follows: TGTGCCAGCAGTTTATGGGGGAGCGGAAACACCATATATTTT. The chain employs TRBV27 and TRBJ1-3; D is perhaps TRBD1 (5 bases). Trimming took off 1 base at V and 4 bases at J, with 8 bases between the two ends. This CDR3 contains 14 residues. From germline, CDR1 is MNHEY and CDR2 SMNVEV (reference sequence).

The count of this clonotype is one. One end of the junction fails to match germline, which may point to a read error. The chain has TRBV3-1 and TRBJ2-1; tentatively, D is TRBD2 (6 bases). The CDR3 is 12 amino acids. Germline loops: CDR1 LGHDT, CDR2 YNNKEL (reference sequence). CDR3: CAGSLREDEQFF. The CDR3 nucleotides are TGTGCCGGCAGCCTCAGGGAGGATGAGCAGTTCTTC.

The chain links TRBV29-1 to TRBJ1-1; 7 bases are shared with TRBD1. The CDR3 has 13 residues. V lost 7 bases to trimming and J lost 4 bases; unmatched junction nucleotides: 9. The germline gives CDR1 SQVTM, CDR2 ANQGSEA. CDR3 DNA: TGCAGCGCCCGACCAGGGGGAGGCACTGAAGCTTTCTTT. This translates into CSARPGGGTEAFF.

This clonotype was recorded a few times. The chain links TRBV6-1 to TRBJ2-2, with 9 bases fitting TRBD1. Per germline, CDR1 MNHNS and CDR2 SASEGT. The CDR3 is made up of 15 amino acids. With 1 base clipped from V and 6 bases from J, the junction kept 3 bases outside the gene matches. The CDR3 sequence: CASSEDGTGPGELFF. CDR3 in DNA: TGTGCCAGCAGTGAAGATGGGACAGGGCCCGGGGAGCTGTTTTTT.

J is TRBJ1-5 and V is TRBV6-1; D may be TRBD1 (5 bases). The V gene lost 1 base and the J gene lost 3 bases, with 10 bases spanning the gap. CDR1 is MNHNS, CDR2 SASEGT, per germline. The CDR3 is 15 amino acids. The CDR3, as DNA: TGTGCCAGCAGTGAAGAACCAGGGTACAATCAGCCCCAGCATTTT. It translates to CASSEEPGYNQPQHF.

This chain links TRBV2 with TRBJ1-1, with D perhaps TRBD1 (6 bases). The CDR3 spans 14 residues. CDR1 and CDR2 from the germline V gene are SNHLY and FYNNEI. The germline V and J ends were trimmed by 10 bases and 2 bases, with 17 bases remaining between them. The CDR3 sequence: CATRLGATNTEAFF. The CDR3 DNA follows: TGTGCCACCCGACTGGGGGCGACTAACACTGAAGCTTTCTTT.

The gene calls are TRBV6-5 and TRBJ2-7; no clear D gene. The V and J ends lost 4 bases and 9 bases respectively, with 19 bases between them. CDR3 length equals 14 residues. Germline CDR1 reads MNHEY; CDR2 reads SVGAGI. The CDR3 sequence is CASSLNPWTAAQYF. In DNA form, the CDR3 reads TGTGCCAGCAGTTTAAACCCTTGGACCGCGGCGCAGTACTTC.

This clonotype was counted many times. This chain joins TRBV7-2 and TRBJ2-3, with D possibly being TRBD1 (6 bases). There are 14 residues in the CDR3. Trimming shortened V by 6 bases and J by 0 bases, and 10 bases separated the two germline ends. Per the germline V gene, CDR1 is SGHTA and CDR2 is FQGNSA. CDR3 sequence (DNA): TGTGCCAGCAGGGGGGCCCCAAGCACAGATACGCAGTATTTT. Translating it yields CASRGAPSTDTQYF.

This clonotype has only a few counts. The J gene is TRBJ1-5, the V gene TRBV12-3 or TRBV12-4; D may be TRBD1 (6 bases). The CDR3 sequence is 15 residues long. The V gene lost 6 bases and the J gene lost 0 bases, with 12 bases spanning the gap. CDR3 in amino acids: CASRAGGLSNQPQHF. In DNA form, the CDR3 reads TGTGCCAGCAGGGCGGGGGGGCTTAGCAATCAGCCCCAGCATTTT.

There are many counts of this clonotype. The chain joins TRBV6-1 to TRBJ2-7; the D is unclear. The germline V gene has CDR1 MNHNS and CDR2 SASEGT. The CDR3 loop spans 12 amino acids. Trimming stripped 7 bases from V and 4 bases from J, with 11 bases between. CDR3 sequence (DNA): TGTGCCAGCAATTCCAGGCGATACGAGCAGTACTTC. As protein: CASNSRRYEQYF.

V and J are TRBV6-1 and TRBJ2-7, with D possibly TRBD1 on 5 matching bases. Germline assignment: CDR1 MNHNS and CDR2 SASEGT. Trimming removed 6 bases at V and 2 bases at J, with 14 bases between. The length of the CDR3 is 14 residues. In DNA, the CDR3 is TGTGCCAGCAGACACCCAGGGTTTCCCTACGAGCAGTACTTC. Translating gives CASRHPGFPYEQYF.